This TCR beta chain is drawn from a study of blood T cells in healthy people across ages. CDR3 length: 16 residues. V shed 1 base and J shed 5 bases, with 17 bases lying between them. CDR1 LNHNV and CDR2 YYDKDF come from the germline V gene (reference sequence). Through a sample-barcoded 5' primer and a J-beta primer mix, a second PCR was run for about 7 to 12 cycles. Every cDNA molecule bore a tag from a template-switch adaptor containing 12 random nucleotides. TCRdb reanalysed the 5' RACE reads using MiXCR and keeps one entry per CDR3 protein. Of hundreds of thousands of distinct CDR3 sequences listed, around two fifths were seen once; the top ten hold roughly 30%. The sample providers were healthy Caucasian people from Russia, aged roughly 6 to 95.

This receptor was taken from a man aged 80 or over in good health. This rearrangement joins TRBV15 to TRBJ2-5; TRBD2 is a possible D gene (6 bases). The sequencing input was blood. The CDR3 coding sequence is TGTGCCACCAGCAGAGGAGCAGGAGGGGACGGGGAGACCCAGTACTTC. This translates into CATSRGAGGDGETQYF.